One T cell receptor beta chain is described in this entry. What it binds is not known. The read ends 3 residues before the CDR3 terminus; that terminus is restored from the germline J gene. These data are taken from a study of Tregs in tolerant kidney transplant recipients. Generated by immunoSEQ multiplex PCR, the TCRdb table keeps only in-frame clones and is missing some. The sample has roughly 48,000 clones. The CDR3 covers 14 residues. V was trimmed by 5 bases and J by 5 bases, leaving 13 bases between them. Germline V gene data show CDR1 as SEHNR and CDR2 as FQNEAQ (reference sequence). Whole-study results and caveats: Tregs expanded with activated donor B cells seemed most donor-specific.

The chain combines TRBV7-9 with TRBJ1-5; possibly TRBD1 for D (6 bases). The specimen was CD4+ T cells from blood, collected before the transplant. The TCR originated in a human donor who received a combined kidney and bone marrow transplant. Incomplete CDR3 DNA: TGTGCCAGCAGCCCAGGGGAATCATATCAGCCC. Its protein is CASSPGESYQP. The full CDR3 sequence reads CASSPGESYQPQHF. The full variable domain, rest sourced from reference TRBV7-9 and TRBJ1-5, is DTGVSQNPRHKITKRGQNVTFRCDPISEHNRLYWYRQTLGQGPEFLTYFQNEAQLEKSRLLSDRFSAERPKGSFSTLEIQRTEQGDSAMYLCASSPGESYQPQHFGDGTRLSIL.